This T cell receptor (beta chain) came from a study of early T cells in non-severe SARS-CoV-2 infection. Across the study: Sequencing of unsorted whole blood was done on bulk RNA, leaving chains unpaired.

This clonotype has only a few counts. Its antigen is not known. Attached unique molecular identifiers marked individual cDNA molecules. MiXCR, run by TCRdb on the 5' RACE reads, gives a single entry per CDR3 protein. The sample has 55,000 to 70,000 distinct CDR3 sequences; about a tenth are singletons. This CDR3 spans 16 amino acids. Trimming took 4 bases from V and 5 from J, leaving 18 bases between them. Regarding the study as a whole: Missing private and CD4 specificities, VDJdb matching favored anti-spike CD8 responses.

The sequence was collected from an adult who was a healthcare worker with PCR-confirmed SARS-CoV-2 infection or an uninfected control (not recorded which). The specimen was whole blood. The J gene is TRBJ1-5, the V gene TRBV23-1; D not certain. TRBV23-1 is an ORF; its function is uncertain. CDR3 residues: CASSPRPSRKYQPQHF. DNA of the CDR3: TGCGCCAGCAGTCCTAGGCCATCCCGGAAATATCAGCCCCAGCATTTT.